Below are 32 T cell receptor beta chains sequenced from a single sample in a study of Graves' ophthalmopathy and Graves' hyperthyroidism (dated by TCRdb to between 2018 and 2020). Data came from an Illumina HiSeq 2000. TCR beta CDR3 regions were amplified from RNA transcripts for repertoire sequencing. HTBI primers and the Qiagen OneStep RT-PCR kit were used in a first-round RT-PCR, which was followed by a second-round multiplex PCR, size selection and purification. Starting from the raw public reads, TCRdb applied fastp trimming at Q25, assembled clones with MiXCR and retained in-frame beta chains. When rows share a CDR3 protein, they turn into one entry using the most common DNA and genes. The sample table lists some 360,000 distinct CDR3 sequences, about a sixth of them with a count of one. The top ten constitute 2% to 2.5% of the sample. Sequenced: peripheral blood. Every receptor here comes from an adult woman with stable Graves' hyperthyroidism.

This clonotype showed up just once. At one end the junction does not follow the germline gene, possibly because of a read error. V gene TRBV7-2 combines with J gene TRBJ1-1; D possibly corresponds to TRBD1 (6 bases). This CDR3 contains 14 residues. Germline CDR1 SGHTA, CDR2 FQGNSA. This CDR3 reads CASSLQTRGTEAFF. The CDR3 coding sequence is TGTGCAAGCAGCTTACAAACCAGGGGCACTGAAGCTTTCTTT. The full variable domain, in which reference TRBV7-2 and TRBJ1-1 provide the parts outside the CDR3, is GAGVSQSPSNKVTEKGKDVELRCDPISGHTALYWYRQSLGQGLEFLIYFQGNSAPDKSGLPSDRFSAERTGGSVSTLTIQRTQQEDSAVYLCASSLQTRGTEAFFGQGTRLTVV.

This clonotype was picked up many times. The rearrangement links TRBV13 to TRBJ1-2; no reliable D call. CDR1 is PRHDT, CDR2 FYEKMQ, per germline (reference sequence). V was clipped by 11 bases and J by 8 bases, with 18 bases between them. The CDR3 is made up of 12 amino acids. The CDR3 spells CAVGLIFRGYTF. Here the CDR3 DNA reads TGTGCCGTAGGCCTAATATTTCGGGGCTACACCTTC.

In its sample, this clonotype was seen many times. The rearrangement links TRBV3-1 to TRBJ2-7; 10 positions agree with TRBD1. The V and J ends lost 2 bases and 7 bases, in that order; junction bases with no gene match: 5. The germline V gene has CDR1 LGHDT and CDR2 YNNKEL (reference sequence). The CDR3 loop spans 14 amino acids. CDR3 DNA: TGTGCCAGCAGCCAATCCGACAGGGGGCGGGAGCAGTACTTC. Translating it yields CASSQSDRGREQYF.

This clonotype was seen at least ten times. V gene TRBV4-1 combines with J gene TRBJ1-5; 7 positions match TRBD1. In germline, CDR1 is MGHRA, CDR2 YSYEKL. This CDR3 spans 15 amino acids. J lost 0 bases, V lost 6 bases, and 5 bases had no gene match. As DNA, the CDR3 is TGCGCCAGCAGTTCCACAGGGGATAGCAATCAGCCCCAGCATTTT. Its protein is CASSSTGDSNQPQHF.

V usage is TRBV28 and J usage is TRBJ1-2, with D hard to call. The V end was cut by 5 bases, the J end by 4 bases, with 14 bases between. Germline CDR1 MDHEN, CDR2 SYDVKM. The CDR3 is made up of 14 amino acids. DNA of the CDR3: TGTGCCAGCAGTATACCGGAGGGCCTCTATGGCTACACCTTC. This sequence encodes CASSIPEGLYGYTF.

The table lists this clonotype with many counts. The chain carries TRBV27 and TRBJ2-2; D is uncertain. Trimming took 0 bases from V and 6 from J, leaving 8 bases between them. From germline, CDR1 is MNHEY and CDR2 SMNVEV (reference sequence). CDR3 length: 14 amino acids. This chain's CDR3 is CASSLSRVAGELFF. The CDR3 DNA is TGTGCCAGCAGTTTATCAAGAGTTGCCGGGGAGCTGTTTTTT.

This clonotype was seen a few times. The V and J genes are TRBV4-2 and TRBJ2-5; no clear D gene. Germline CDR1 and CDR2: LGHNA and YNFKEQ. The V and J ends lost 0 bases and 5 bases respectively, with 13 bases between them. CDR3 length equals 15 residues. CDR3 sequence (DNA): TGTGCCAGCAGCCAAGAAATCGGGCCCCAGGAGACCCAGTACTTC. As protein: CASSQEIGPQETQYF.

The table lists this clonotype with a few counts. The chain has TRBV18 and TRBJ1-3; D gene uncertain. CDR1 is KGHSH, CDR2 LQKENI, per germline. The V gene lost 2 bases and the J gene lost 0 bases, with 5 bases spanning the gap. This CDR3 comprises 14 residues. The CDR3 DNA reads TGTGCCAGCTCACCATACAACTCTGGAAACACCATATATTTT. Encoded protein: CASSPYNSGNTIYF.

There are a few counts of this clonotype. The rearrangement joins TRBV20-1 to TRBJ2-2; 8 nucleotides align to TRBD1. Germline trimming cut 0 bases from V and 8 bases from J; bases unmatched to any gene: 8. CDR3 size: 15 residues. Per germline, CDR1 DFQATT and CDR2 SNEGSKA (reference sequence). The CDR3 DNA is TGCAGTGCTAGAGATCACGGCAGGGGGCCGGGGGAGCTGTTTTTT. This translates into CSARDHGRGPGELFF.

Of note for this clonotype: It may be a read error: a sequence one base away is much more abundant. The rearrangement joins TRBV15 to TRBJ1-2; D gene unclear. This CDR3 has 15 residues. Germline V gene lookup returns CDR1 LNHNV and CDR2 YYDKDF (reference sequence). Written as DNA, the CDR3 is TGTGTCACCAGCAGAGATCTCTCGGGGAACTATGGCTACACCTTC. It codes for CVTSRDLSGNYGYTF.

This clonotype was found many times. This sequence joins TRBV28 and TRBJ2-5; D perhaps matches TRBD1 (6 bases). In germline, CDR1 is MDHEN, CDR2 SYDVKM. The CDR3 is 14 residues long. V lost 6 bases and J 2 bases, leaving 13 bases between the germline ends. The CDR3 DNA follows: TGTGCCAGCAGGAAGACAGGACGTCAAGAGACCCAGTACTTC. It specifies CASRKTGRQETQYF.

This clonotype was detected many times. The DNA for the CDR3 is TGTGCCAGCAGTGAAGCGCGAACGGATCAGCCCCAGCATTTT. It codes for CASSEARTDQPQHF. The rearrangement uses TRBV6-1 and TRBJ1-5; D not certain. V was clipped by 0 bases and J by 5 bases, with 8 bases between them. Per germline, CDR1 MNHNS and CDR2 SASEGT. The CDR3 covers 14 residues.

The table lists this clonotype with many counts. A much larger clone sits a single nucleotide away, making a read error possible. V is TRBV2 and J is TRBJ2-2; D gene unclear. The germline CDR1 and CDR2 sequences are SNHLY and FYNNEI. V shed 6 bases and J shed 4 bases, with 3 bases lying between them. This CDR3 contains 11 residues. CDR3 in amino acids: CASRGTGELFF. The CDR3 coding sequence is TGTGCCAGCAGGGGCACCGGGGAGCTGTTTTTT.

This clonotype was counted many times. The chain uses TRBV19 and TRBJ1-2; the D is unclear. CDR1 and CDR2 (germline): LNHDA, SQIVND (reference sequence). The CDR3 covers 15 residues. V was pared by 7 bases and J by 0 bases, with 15 bases between. The CDR3 region is CASTTYGETNYGYTF. CDR3 bases: TGTGCCAGTACCACGTATGGGGAGACTAACTATGGCTACACCTTC.

In its sample, this clonotype was seen many times. The chain combines TRBV20-1 with TRBJ2-7, with D possibly matching TRBD1 (5 bases). V was cut by 3 bases and J by 0 bases, with 12 bases left in between. The CDR3 covers 14 residues. Per germline, CDR1 DFQATT and CDR2 SNEGSKA (reference sequence). This CDR3 is CSARTENLSYEQYF. The CDR3 nucleotides are TGCAGTGCTAGGACAGAAAACCTCTCCTACGAGCAGTACTTC.

On this clonotype: A junction end diverges from the germline sequence, so it may reflect a read error. The J gene is TRBJ2-2, the V gene TRBV12-3 or TRBV12-4; TRBD1 aligns across 7 bases. CDR3 length equals 14 residues. CDR3 amino acids: CASRTGLYTGDLFF. The CDR3 DNA reads TGTGCCAGCAGGACAGGGCTTTACACCGGGGATCTGTTTTTT.

This clonotype appeared many times. The chain combines TRBV20-1 with TRBJ2-7; no clear D. The CDR3 loop spans 13 amino acids. The germline CDR1 and CDR2 sequences are DFQATT and SNEGSKA (reference sequence). Between the trimmed V and J ends, which lost 6 bases and 0 bases, there was a span of 12 bases. CDR3 DNA sequence: TGCAGTGCACCGACCATCTCCTCCTACGAGCAGTACTTC. Its protein product is CSAPTISSYEQYF.

The table lists this clonotype with a few counts. The chain has TRBV11-2 and TRBJ2-2, with 7 nucleotides matching TRBD2. The CDR3 runs to 19 residues. Per the germline V gene, CDR1 is SGHAT and CDR2 is FQNNGV. V was clipped by 1 base and J by 4 bases; unmatched bases: 15. In DNA, the CDR3 is TGTGCCAGCAGCTTAGGAGAGGGCTTTGCGGGAGCTTCCACCGGGGAGCTGTTTTTT. It encodes CASSLGEGFAGASTGELFF.

This clonotype came up many times. The J gene is TRBJ1-1, the V gene TRBV12-3 or TRBV12-4, with unresolved D. Trimming stripped 1 base from V and 0 bases from J, with 6 bases between. This CDR3 has 14 amino acids. The CDR3 loop reads CASSLGLMNTEAFF. In nucleotides, the CDR3 is TGTGCCAGCAGTTTAGGACTGATGAACACTGAAGCTTTCTTT.

Ten or more counts support this clonotype. This sequence joins TRBV4-1 and TRBJ1-6; possible D gene TRBD1, 6 bases. Germline V CDR1 and CDR2: MGHRA, YSYEKL. The CDR3 has 14 residues. With 0 bases removed from V and 8 bases from J, the gap between germline ends came to 8 bases. The CDR3 coding sequence is TGCGCCAGCAGCCAAGACCACAGGGATTCACCCCTCCACTTT. Encoded protein: CASSQDHRDSPLHF.

This clonotype was found many times. V is TRBV2 and J is TRBJ2-7, with D possibly TRBD2 on 6 matching bases. The germline V gene encodes CDR1 SNHLY and CDR2 FYNNEI. The CDR3 contains 13 residues. V gave up 9 bases and J gave up 0 bases, with 12 bases separating them. As DNA, the CDR3 is TGTGCCAGATCCGGGACTCTCTCCTACGAGCAGTACTTC. It is translated as CARSGTLSYEQYF.

Many counts were recorded for this clonotype. This chain uses TRBV20-1 with TRBJ2-7, with D possibly matching TRBD1 (6 bases). The V gene lost 7 bases and the J gene lost 1 base, with 17 bases spanning the gap. CDR3 length: 14 residues. Germline V CDR1 and CDR2: DFQATT, SNEGSKA (reference sequence). CDR3 region: CSDLQGKTSYEQYF. In nucleotides, the CDR3 is TGCAGTGACTTACAGGGAAAGACATCCTACGAGCAGTACTTC.

V is TRBV5-4 and J is TRBJ1-2; D is undetermined. The germline gives CDR1 SGHNT, CDR2 YYREEE (reference sequence). The V gene lost 4 bases and the J gene lost 4 bases, with 11 bases spanning the gap. This CDR3 contains 13 residues. This CDR3 is CASSIDGTYGYTF. The DNA for the CDR3 is TGTGCCAGCAGCATCGACGGTACCTATGGCTACACCTTC.

This clonotype was seen at least ten times. The chain is built from TRBV28 and TRBJ2-7; D remains unclear. Looked up from germline, CDR1 is MDHEN and CDR2 is SYDVKM. The CDR3 runs to 17 residues. V was cut by 3 bases and J by 3 bases, with 21 bases left in between. Written as DNA, the CDR3 is TGTGCCAGCAGTTTCCTCTTGTTCAGCAAAGGACGCTACGAGCAGTACTTC. Protein: CASSFLLFSKGRYEQYF.

In its sample, this clonotype was seen many times. The chain recombines TRBV6-1 with TRBJ2-7, with 9 bases aligning to TRBD1. This CDR3 is built from 15 residues. Looked up from germline, CDR1 is MNHNS and CDR2 is SASEGT. With V trimmed by 5 bases and J by 4 bases, 9 bases remained unmatched. CDR3 protein: CASSPHRDREYEQYF. The CDR3 DNA reads as TGTGCCAGCAGTCCTCACCGGGACAGGGAATACGAGCAGTACTTC.

This clonotype was observed at least ten times. The chain uses TRBV6-5 and TRBJ1-3; tentative D call: TRBD1 (6 bases). The length of the CDR3 is 14 residues. Trimming took off 7 bases at V and 1 base at J, with 11 bases between the two ends. CDR1 is MNHEY, CDR2 SVGAGI, per germline. Here the CDR3 DNA reads TGTGCCAGCACCAGGGGAGGATCTGGAAACACCATATATTTT. This codes for CASTRGGSGNTIYF.

This clonotype was counted ten times or more. V and J are TRBV28 and TRBJ2-7; perhaps TRBD2 as D (6 bases). The length of the CDR3 is 17 residues. The germline V gene encodes CDR1 MDHEN and CDR2 SYDVKM. With 3 bases removed from V and 6 bases from J, the gap between germline ends came to 24 bases. This CDR3 is CASSFLGRSGGAREQYF. DNA for the CDR3: TGTGCCAGCAGTTTTCTAGGTCGGAGCGGAGGGGCCCGCGAGCAGTACTTC.

The rearrangement uses TRBV5-1 and TRBJ2-7; no firm D call. The CDR3 contains 15 residues. Trimming took off 6 bases at V and 2 bases at J, with 18 bases between the two ends. CDR1 and CDR2 (germline): SGHRS, YFSETQ. In nucleotides, the CDR3 is TGCGCCAGCACAAAGTCTCTTAGCTTCACCTACGAGCAGTACTTC. It specifies CASTKSLSFTYEQYF.

This clonotype was recorded many times. V gene TRBV7-2 combines with J gene TRBJ2-5, with 9 bases matching TRBD2. Germline-derived CDR1 and CDR2 are SGHTA and FQGNSA. CDR3 length: 16 residues. V shed 5 bases and J 5 bases; nucleotides not matched to a gene: 12. The CDR3 is CASSPIGAGGGETQYF. The DNA for the CDR3 is TGTGCCAGCAGCCCGATAGGGGCGGGAGGGGGGGAGACCCAGTACTTC.

In its sample, this clonotype was seen many times. The CDR3 bases are TGTGCCAGCAGCCCCGTCCCCCTTTTGCTGGACGCCGGCTATGGCTACACCTTC. Translation gives CASSPVPLLLDAGYGYTF. The rearrangement uses TRBV28 and TRBJ1-2; D is unclear. Germline CDR1 MDHEN, CDR2 SYDVKM. Between the trimmed V and J ends, which lost 6 bases and 4 bases, there was a span of 27 bases. The CDR3 has 18 residues.

At least ten counts were recorded for this clonotype. The V gene is TRBV7-2, the J gene TRBJ1-6; D unresolved. Germline V CDR1 and CDR2: SGHTA, FQGNSA. V was shortened by 5 bases and J by 9 bases, with 17 bases between the two germline ends. CDR3 length: 15 amino acids. DNA for the CDR3: TGTGCCAGCAGCCCCCTTGGAGCTCGAGCTTCACCCCTCCACTTT. Translating gives CASSPLGARASPLHF.

This clonotype has a count of ten or more. One end of the junction fails to match germline, which may point to a read error. This sequence joins TRBV11-1 and TRBJ1-1; D unresolved. This CDR3 has 14 amino acids. Looked up from germline, CDR1 is SGHAT and CDR2 is FQDESV (reference sequence). CDR3 sequence reads: CASSLASGNIEAFF. DNA of the CDR3: TGTGCCAGCAGCTTAGCGTCGGGGAACATTGAAGCTTTCTTT.